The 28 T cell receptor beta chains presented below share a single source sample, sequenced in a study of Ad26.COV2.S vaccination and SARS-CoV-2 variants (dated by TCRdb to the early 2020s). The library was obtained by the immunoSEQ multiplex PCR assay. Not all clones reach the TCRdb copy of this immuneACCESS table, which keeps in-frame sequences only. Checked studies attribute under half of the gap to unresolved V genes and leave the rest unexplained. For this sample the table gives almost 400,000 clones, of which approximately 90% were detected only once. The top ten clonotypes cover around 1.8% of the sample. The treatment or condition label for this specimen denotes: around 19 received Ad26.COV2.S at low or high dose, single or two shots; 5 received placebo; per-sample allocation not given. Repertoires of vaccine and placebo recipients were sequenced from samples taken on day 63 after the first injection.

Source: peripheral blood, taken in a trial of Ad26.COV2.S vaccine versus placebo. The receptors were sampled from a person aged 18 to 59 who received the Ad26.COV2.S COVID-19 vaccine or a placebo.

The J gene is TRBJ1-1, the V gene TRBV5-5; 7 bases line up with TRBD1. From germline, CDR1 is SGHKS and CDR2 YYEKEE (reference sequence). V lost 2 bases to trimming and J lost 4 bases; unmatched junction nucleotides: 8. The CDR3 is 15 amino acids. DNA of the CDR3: TGTGCCAGCAGCTTCGAGGGGGCCGGGGCCACTGAAGCTTTCTTT. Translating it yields CASSFEGAGATEAFF.

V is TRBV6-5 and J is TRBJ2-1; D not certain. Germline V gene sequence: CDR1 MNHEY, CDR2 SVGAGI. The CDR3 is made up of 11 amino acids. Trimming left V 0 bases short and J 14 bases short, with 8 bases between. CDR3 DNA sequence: TGTGCCAGCAGTTACTCGTCGAGCGAGTTCTTC. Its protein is CASSYSSSEFF.

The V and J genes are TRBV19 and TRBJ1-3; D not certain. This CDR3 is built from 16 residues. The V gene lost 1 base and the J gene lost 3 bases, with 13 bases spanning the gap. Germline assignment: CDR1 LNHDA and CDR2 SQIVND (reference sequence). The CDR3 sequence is CASSIVAAELGNTIYF. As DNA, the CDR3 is TGTGCCAGTAGTATAGTCGCCGCAGAACTTGGAAACACCATATATTTT. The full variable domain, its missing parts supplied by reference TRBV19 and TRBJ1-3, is DGGITQSPKYLFRKEGQNVTLSCEQNLNHDAMYWYRQDPGQGLRLIYYSQIVNDFQKGDIAEGYSVSREKKESFPLTVTSAQKNPTAFYLCASSIVAAELGNTIYFGEGSWLTVV.

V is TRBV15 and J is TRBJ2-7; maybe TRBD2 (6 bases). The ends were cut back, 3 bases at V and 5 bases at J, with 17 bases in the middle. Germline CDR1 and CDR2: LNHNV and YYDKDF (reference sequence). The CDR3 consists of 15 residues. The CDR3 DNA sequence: TGTGCCACCAGCAGGCGGACGGCGGGGTATCACGAGCAGTACTTC. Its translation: CATSRRTAGYHEQYF.

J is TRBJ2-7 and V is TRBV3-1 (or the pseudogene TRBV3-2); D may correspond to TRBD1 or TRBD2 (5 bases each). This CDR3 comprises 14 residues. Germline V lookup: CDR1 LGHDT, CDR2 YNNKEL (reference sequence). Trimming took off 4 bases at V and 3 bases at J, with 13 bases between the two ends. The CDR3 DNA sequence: TGTGCCAGCAGCCGCCGGGACGCGGGCTACGAGCAGTACTTC. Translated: CASSRRDAGYEQYF.

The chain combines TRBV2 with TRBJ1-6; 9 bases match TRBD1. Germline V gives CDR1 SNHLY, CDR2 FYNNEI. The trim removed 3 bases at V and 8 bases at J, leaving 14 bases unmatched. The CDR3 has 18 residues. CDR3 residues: CASSDLPPGTGPYSPLHF. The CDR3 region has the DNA TGTGCCAGCAGTGATCTTCCCCCCGGGACAGGGCCCTATTCACCCCTCCACTTT.

CDR3 in DNA: TGTGCCAGCAGTTCAGGACAAACTAATTCACCCCTCCACTTT. As protein: CASSSGQTNSPLHF. The chain has TRBV28 and TRBJ1-6, with D tentatively TRBD1 (5 bases). Germline V gene lookup returns CDR1 MDHEN and CDR2 SYDVKM. The CDR3 sequence is 14 residues long. V was clipped by 4 bases and J by 6 bases, with 10 bases between them.

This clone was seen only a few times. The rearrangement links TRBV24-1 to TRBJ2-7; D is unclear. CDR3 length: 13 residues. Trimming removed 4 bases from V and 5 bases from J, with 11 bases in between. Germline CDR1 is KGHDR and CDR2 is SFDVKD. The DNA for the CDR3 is TGTGCCACCAGTGACCGTGGACGGCACGAGCAGTACTTC. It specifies CATSDRGRHEQYF.

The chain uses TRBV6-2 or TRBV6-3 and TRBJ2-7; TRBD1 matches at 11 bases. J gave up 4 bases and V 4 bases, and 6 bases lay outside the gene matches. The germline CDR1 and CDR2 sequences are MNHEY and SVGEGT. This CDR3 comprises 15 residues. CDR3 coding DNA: TGTGCCAGCAGTTTCCCGGACAGGGGGCGGTACGAGCAGTACTTC. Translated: CASSFPDRGRYEQYF.

CDR3 nucleotide sequence: TGTGCCACCAGTGATTTGGCAGGAAACTATGGCTACACCTTC. Residues: CATSDLAGNYGYTF. V and J are TRBV24-1 and TRBJ1-2; no firm D call. The V and J ends lost 0 bases and 2 bases respectively, with 6 bases between them. The CDR3 has 14 amino acids. Germline values: CDR1 KGHDR, CDR2 SFDVKD.

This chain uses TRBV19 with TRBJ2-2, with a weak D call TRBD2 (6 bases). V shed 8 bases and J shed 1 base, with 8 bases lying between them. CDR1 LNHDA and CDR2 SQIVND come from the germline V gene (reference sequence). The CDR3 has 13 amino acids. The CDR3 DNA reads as TGTGCCAGTGGCGGGGAGAACACCGGGGAGCTGTTTTTT. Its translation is CASGGENTGELFF.

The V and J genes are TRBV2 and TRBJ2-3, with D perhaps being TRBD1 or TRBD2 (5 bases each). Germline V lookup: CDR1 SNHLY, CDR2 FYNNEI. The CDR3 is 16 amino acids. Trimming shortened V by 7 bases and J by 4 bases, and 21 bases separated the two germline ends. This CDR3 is CASKEGRGSVSDTQYF. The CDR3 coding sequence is TGTGCCAGCAAAGAGGGACGGGGCTCCGTATCAGATACGCAGTATTTT.

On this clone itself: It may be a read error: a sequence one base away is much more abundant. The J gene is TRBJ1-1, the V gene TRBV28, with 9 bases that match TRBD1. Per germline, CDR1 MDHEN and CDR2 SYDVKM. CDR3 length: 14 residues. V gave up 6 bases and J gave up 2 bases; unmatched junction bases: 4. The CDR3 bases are TGTGCCAGCAGCCTGACAGGGGGAAACACTGAAGCTTTCTTT. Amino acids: CASSLTGGNTEAFF.

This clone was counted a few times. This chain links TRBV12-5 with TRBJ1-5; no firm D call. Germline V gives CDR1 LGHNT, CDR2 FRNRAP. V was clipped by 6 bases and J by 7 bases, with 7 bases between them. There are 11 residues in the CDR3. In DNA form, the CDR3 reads TGTGCTAGTGGCCTGACCCAGCCCCAGCATTTT. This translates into CASGLTQPQHF.

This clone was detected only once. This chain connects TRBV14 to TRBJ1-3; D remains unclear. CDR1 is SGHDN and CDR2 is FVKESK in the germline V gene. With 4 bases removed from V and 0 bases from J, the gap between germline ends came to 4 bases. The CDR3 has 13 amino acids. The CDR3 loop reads CASSRLSGNTIYF. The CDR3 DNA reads TGTGCCAGCAGCCGGCTCTCTGGAAACACCATATATTTT. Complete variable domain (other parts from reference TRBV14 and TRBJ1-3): EAGVTQFPSHSVIEKGQTVTLRCDPISGHDNLYWYRRVMGKEIKFLLHFVKESKQDESGMPNNRFLAERTGGTYSTLKVQPAELEDSGVYFCASSRLSGNTIYFGEGSWLTVV.

The CDR3 loop reads CASSLGGRVTYEQYF. The DNA of the CDR3 is TGTGCCAGCAGCTTAGGGGGGAGAGTTACCTACGAGCAGTACTTC. The chain is built from TRBV7-6 and TRBJ2-7; D may correspond to TRBD1 or TRBD2 (5 bases each). The CDR3 has 15 amino acids. Germline V gene data show CDR1 as SGHVS and CDR2 as FNYEAQ. The V end lost 1 base, the J end lost 2 bases, and 12 bases lay between the germline ends. The whole variable domain, remainder taken from reference TRBV7-6 and TRBJ2-7, is GAGVSQSPRYKVTKRGQDVALRCDPISGHVSLYWYRQALGQGPEFLTYFNYEAQQDKSGLPNDRFSAERPEGSISTLTIQRTEQRDSAMYRCASSLGGRVTYEQYFGPGTRLTVT.

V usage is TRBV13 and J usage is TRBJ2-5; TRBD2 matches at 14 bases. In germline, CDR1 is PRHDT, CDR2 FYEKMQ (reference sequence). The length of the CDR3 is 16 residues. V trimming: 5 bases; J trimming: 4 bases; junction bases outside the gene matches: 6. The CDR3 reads CASSRLAGGPRETQYF. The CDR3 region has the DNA TGTGCCAGCAGCAGACTAGCGGGAGGGCCACGAGAGACCCAGTACTTC.

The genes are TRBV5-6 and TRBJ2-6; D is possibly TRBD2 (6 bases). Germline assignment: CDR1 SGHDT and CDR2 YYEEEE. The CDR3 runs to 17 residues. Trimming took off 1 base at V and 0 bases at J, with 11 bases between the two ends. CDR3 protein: CASSLTSLLSGANVLTF. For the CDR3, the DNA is TGTGCCAGCAGCTTGACTAGCCTACTCTCTGGGGCCAACGTCCTGACTTTC.

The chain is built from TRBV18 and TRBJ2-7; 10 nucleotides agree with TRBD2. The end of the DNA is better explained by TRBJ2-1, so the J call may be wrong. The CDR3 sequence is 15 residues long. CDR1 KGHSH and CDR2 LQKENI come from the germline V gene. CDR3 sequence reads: CASSRTSGSYNEQFF. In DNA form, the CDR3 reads TGTGCCAGCTCCCGGACTAGCGGCTCCTACAATGAGCAGTTCTTC.

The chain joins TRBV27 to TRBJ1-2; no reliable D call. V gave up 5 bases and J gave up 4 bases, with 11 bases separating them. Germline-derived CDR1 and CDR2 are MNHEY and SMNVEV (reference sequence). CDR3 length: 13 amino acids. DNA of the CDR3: TGTGCCAGCAGTCTGCGCCCGGGCTATGGCTACACCTTC. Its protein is CASSLRPGYGYTF.

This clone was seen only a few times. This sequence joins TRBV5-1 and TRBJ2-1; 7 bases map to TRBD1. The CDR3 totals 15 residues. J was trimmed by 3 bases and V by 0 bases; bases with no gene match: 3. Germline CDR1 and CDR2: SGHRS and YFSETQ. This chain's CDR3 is CASSLGQGYYNEQFF. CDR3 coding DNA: TGCGCCAGCAGCTTGGGACAGGGATACTACAATGAGCAGTTCTTC.

The chain's CDR3 is CASSHGAGSTDTQYF. Written as DNA, the CDR3 is TGTGCCAGCAGCCACGGCGCAGGTAGCACAGATACGCAGTATTTT. The chain employs TRBV5-6 and TRBJ2-3; D unresolved. This CDR3 is 15 amino acids long. Trimming pared 4 bases from V and 0 bases from J, leaving 12 bases between. Germline-derived CDR1 and CDR2 are SGHDT and YYEEEE.

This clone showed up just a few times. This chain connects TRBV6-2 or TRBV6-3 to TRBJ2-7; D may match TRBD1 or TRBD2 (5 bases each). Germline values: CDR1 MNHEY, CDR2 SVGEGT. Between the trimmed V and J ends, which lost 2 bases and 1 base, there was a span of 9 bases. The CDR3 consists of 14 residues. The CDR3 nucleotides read TGTGCCAGCAGTTACCCTTGGGGGTCCTACGAGCAGTACTTC. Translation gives CASSYPWGSYEQYF.

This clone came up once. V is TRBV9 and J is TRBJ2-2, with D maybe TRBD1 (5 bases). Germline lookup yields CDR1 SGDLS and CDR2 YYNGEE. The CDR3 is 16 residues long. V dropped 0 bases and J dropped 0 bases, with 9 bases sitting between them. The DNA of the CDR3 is TGTGCCAGCAGCGTAGGAGTAGGGGCGAACACCGGGGAGCTGTTTTTT. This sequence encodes CASSVGVGANTGELFF.

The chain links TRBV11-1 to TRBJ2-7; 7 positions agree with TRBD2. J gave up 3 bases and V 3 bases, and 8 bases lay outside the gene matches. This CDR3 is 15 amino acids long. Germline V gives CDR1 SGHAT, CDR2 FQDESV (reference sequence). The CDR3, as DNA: TGTGCCAGCAGCTTTCTCCCCGGGGGGAACTACGAGCAGTACTTC. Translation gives CASSFLPGGNYEQYF.

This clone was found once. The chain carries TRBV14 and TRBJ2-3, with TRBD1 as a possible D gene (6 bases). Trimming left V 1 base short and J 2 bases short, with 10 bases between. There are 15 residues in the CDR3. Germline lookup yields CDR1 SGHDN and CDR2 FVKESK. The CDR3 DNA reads TGTGCCAGCAGCCAAGGGGGGCACAACACAGATACGCAGTATTTT. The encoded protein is CASSQGGHNTDTQYF.

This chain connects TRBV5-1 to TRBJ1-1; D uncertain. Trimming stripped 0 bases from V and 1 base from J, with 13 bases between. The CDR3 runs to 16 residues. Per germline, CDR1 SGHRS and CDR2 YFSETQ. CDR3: CASSLGAWEGNTEAFF. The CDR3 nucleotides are TGCGCCAGCAGCTTGGGTGCATGGGAGGGGAACACTGAAGCTTTCTTT.

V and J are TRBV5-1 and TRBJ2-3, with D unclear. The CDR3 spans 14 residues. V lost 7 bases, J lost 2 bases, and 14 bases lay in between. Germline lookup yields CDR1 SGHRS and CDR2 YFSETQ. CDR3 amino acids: CASGLGRPTDTQYF. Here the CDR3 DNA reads TGCGCCAGCGGTCTCGGGCGGCCCACAGATACGCAGTATTTT.